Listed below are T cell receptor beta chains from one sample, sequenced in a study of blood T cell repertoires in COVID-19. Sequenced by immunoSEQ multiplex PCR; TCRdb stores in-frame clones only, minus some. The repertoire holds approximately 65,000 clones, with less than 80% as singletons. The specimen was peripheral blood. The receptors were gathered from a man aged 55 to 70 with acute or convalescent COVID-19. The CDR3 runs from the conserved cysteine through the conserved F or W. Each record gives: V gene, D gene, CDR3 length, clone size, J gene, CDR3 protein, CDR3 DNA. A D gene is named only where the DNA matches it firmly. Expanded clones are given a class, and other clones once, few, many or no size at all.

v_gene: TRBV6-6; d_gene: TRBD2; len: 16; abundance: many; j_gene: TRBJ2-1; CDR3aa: CASSYPQAGVGNEQFF; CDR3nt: TGTGCCAGCAGTTACCCCCAAGCGGGAGTGGGAAATGAGCAGTTCTTC
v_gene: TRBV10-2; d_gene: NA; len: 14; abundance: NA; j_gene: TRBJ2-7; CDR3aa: CASSESSGSYEQYF; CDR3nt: TGCGCCAGCAGTGAGAGTAGCGGTTCCTACGAGCAGTACTTC
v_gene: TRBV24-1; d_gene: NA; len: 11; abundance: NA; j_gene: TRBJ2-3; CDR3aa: CATSDLTGQYF; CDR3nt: TGTGCCACCAGTGATTTGACAGGACAGTATTTT
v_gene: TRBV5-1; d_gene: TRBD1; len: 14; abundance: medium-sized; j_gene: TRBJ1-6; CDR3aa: CASSADREDSPLHF; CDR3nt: TGCGCCAGCAGCGCAGACAGGGAGGACTCACCCCTCCACTTT
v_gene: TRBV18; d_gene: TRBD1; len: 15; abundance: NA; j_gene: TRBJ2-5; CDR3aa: CASSPDRGVQETQYF; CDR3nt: TGTGCCAGCTCCCCGGACAGGGGTGTCCAAGAGACCCAGTACTTC
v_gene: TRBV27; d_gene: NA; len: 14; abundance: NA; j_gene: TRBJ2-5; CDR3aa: CASSPDGRQETQYF; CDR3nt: TGTGCCAGCAGTCCCGATGGCAGGCAAGAGACCCAGTACTTC
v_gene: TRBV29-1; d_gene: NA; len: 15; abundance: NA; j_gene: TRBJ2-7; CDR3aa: CSVEEIVGHTYEQYF; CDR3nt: TGCAGCGTTGAAGAAATTGTCGGACACACCTACGAGCAGTACTTC
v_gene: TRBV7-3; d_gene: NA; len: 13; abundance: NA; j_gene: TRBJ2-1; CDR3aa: CASSLRDYNEQFF; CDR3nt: TGTGCCAGCAGCCTTCGGGACTACAATGAGCAGTTCTTC
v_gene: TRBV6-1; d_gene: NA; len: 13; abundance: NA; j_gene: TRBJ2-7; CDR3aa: CASNFPTTREQYF; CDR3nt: TGTGCCAGCAATTTTCCCACTACTAGAGAGCAGTACTTC
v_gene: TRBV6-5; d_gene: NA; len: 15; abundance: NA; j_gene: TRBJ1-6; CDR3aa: CASREDRSYNSPLHF; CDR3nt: TGTGCCAGCAGGGAGGATCGTTCCTATAATTCACCCCTCCACTTT
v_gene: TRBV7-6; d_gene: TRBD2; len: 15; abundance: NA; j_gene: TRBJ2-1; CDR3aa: CASSKTSGRSNEQFF; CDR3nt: TGTGCCAGCAGCAAGACTAGCGGGCGATCCAATGAGCAGTTCTTC
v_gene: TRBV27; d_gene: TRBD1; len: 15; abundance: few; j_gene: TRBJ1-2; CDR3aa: CASSLTQGAYYGYTF; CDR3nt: TGTGCCAGCAGTTTAACCCAGGGGGCTTACTATGGCTACACCTTC
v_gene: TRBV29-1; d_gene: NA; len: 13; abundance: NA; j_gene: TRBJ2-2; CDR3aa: CSVPKLDTGELFF; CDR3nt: TGCAGCGTCCCCAAGCTGGACACCGGGGAGCTGTTTTTT
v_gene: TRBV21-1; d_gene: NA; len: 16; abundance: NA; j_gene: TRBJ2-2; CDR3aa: CASSKETGPNTGELFF; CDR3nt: TGTGCCAGCAGCAAAGAAACAGGACCGAACACCGGGGAGCTGTTTTTT
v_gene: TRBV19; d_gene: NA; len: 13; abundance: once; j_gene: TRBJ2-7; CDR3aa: CASRRQRYYEQYF; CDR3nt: TGTGCCAGCCGCAGACAGCGATACTACGAGCAGTACTTC
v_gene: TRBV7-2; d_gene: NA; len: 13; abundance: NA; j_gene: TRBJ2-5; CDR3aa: CASSPSEVETQYF; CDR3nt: TGTGCCAGCAGCCCAAGTGAGGTGGAGACCCAGTACTTC
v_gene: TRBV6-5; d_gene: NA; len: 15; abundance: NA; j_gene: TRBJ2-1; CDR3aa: CASREDLDAYNEQFF; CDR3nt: TGTGCCAGCAGGGAGGACCTGGACGCCTACAATGAGCAGTTCTTC